This TCR beta chain originates from a study of shared clonotypes between healthy human individuals. Overall study: Serving as donors were a couple of women and a few men, whose ages spanned 18 to 49.

Using immunoSEQ multiplex PCR, the repertoire was profiled, and TCRdb retains in-frame clones only, with some absent. Here the sample spans approximately 2,200,000 clones, 90% to 95% being singletons. CD45RO-negative cells were positively selected for CCR7, leaving out terminally differentiated effector memory CD45RA+ cells. The CDR3 has 14 amino acids. Trimming left V 3 bases short and J 0 bases short, with 8 bases between. The germline gives CDR1 LGHNT, CDR2 FRNRAP. The TCR sequence derives from a young man in good health. Some clones in this sample may be carry-over from other donors' samples. The sample consisted of naive CD8+ T cells from PBMCs. The V gene is TRBV12-5, the J gene TRBJ1-1; D unresolved. The chain's CDR3 is CASGFADMNTEAFF. Written as DNA, the CDR3 is TGTGCTAGTGGTTTCGCGGATATGAACACTGAAGCTTTCTTT.